Presented here are 27 T cell receptor beta chains from one specimen sequenced in a study of blood T cell repertoires in COVID-19 (TCRdb year 2020). The library was produced with the immunoSEQ multiplex PCR assay. The clones in this table, taken by TCRdb from immuneACCESS, are in-frame only. Not every clone is retained; where verified, under half of the shortfall comes from an unresolved V gene, and the cause of the rest is unknown. Here the sample has under 200,000 clones; about 86% occur a single time. Approximately 7% of the sample is in the top ten clones. The source material was peripheral blood. The source of these receptors is a man in his forties or fifties with active or convalescent COVID-19.

The chain is built from TRBV29-1 and TRBJ1-2; 7 nucleotides line up with TRBD1. CDR3 size: 12 residues. Germline V gives CDR1 SQVTM, CDR2 ANQGSEA. With V trimmed by 7 bases and J by 6 bases, 8 bases remained unmatched. The CDR3 DNA sequence: TGCAGCGAATGGACAGGAATACATGGCTACACCTTC. Its translation: CSEWTGIHGYTF.

This clone was seen just once. The chain carries TRBV4-3 and TRBJ1-6; D is ambiguous. The CDR3 is 14 residues long. Trimming took 1 base from V and 10 from J, leaving 11 bases between them. Germline V gene lookup returns CDR1 LGHNA and CDR2 YSLEER. DNA of the CDR3: TGCGCCAGCAGCCAAGCAGAGGGTGGCTCACCCCTCCACTTT. It translates to CASSQAEGGSPLHF.

The J gene is TRBJ1-2, the V gene TRBV7-2; 7 positions match TRBD1. CDR1 is SGHTA and CDR2 is FQGNSA in the germline V gene. Trimming took 5 bases from V and 4 from J; bases not matched to a gene: 7. The CDR3 runs to 14 residues. DNA of the CDR3: TGTGCCAGCAGCGCCCGACAGGGTGGCTATGGCTACACCTTC. It yields the protein CASSARQGGYGYTF. The full variable domain, completed using reference TRBV7-2 and TRBJ1-2, is GAGVSQSPSNKVTEKGKDVELRCDPISGHTALYWYRQSLGQGLEFLIYFQGNSAPDKSGLPSDRFSAERTGGSVSTLTIQRTQQEDSAVYLCASSARQGGYGYTFGSGTRLTVV.

The J gene is TRBJ1-4, the V gene TRBV7-9; 7 nucleotides agree with TRBD1. This CDR3 has 15 amino acids. With 3 bases clipped from V and 8 bases from J, the junction kept 9 bases outside the gene matches. The germline V gene encodes CDR1 SEHNR and CDR2 FQNEAQ (reference sequence). The CDR3 nucleotides read TGTGCCAGCAGCTTTGGGCACAGGGGCGGGGAAAAACTGTTTTTT. Its translation: CASSFGHRGGEKLFF.

This chain joins TRBV19 and TRBJ1-4; D is possibly TRBD1 (6 bases). Germline V gene sequence: CDR1 LNHDA, CDR2 SQIVND (reference sequence). The CDR3 covers 15 residues. Trimming stripped 7 bases from V and 5 bases from J, with 17 bases between. Written as DNA, the CDR3 is TGTGCCAGTAATCCTGGACAGTCAAGGAATGAAAAACTGTTTTTT. Its protein product is CASNPGQSRNEKLFF. Drawing the rest from reference TRBV19 and TRBJ1-4, the complete variable domain is DGGITQSPKYLFRKEGQNVTLSCEQNLNHDAMYWYRQDPGQGLRLIYYSQIVNDFQKGDIAEGYSVSREKKESFPLTVTSAQKNPTAFYLCASNPGQSRNEKLFFGSGTQLSVL.

This clone has only a few counts. The gene calls are TRBV13 and TRBJ1-2, with D perhaps TRBD1 (5 bases). The V and J ends lost 4 bases and 8 bases respectively, with 11 bases between them. The CDR3 contains 12 residues. CDR1 is PRHDT and CDR2 is FYEKMQ in the germline V gene (reference sequence). The CDR3 DNA reads as TGTGCCAGCAGCTCCCGGGGGGGAGGCTACACCTTC. Its translation: CASSSRGGGYTF.

V gene TRBV21-1 combines with J gene TRBJ2-7; the D call in the table, TRBD2, was not verified against the DNA. TRBV21-1 is a recognized pseudogene. This CDR3 contains 20 residues. CDR3 coding DNA: TGTGCCAGCAGCAAAGGGCTCCAAACCACTAGCGGGAGGTTCTCCTACGAGCAGTACTTC. Residues: CASSKGLQTTSGRFSYEQYF.

The chain has TRBV5-6 and TRBJ2-1; D not resolved. Trimming took off 2 bases at V and 5 bases at J, with 8 bases between the two ends. The CDR3 consists of 13 residues. Per the germline V gene, CDR1 is SGHDT and CDR2 is YYEEEE. The CDR3 here is CASSLTANNEQFF. As DNA, the CDR3 is TGTGCCAGCAGCTTAACTGCCAACAATGAGCAGTTCTTC.

This chain uses TRBV27 with TRBJ1-5; 7 bases align to TRBD1. Germline CDR1 MNHEY, CDR2 SMNVEV (reference sequence). The CDR3 has 15 amino acids. V shed 7 bases and J 4 bases; nucleotides not matched to a gene: 10. The DNA of the CDR3 is TGTGCCAGCACTTCCGCGGGGACAGCTAATCAGCCCCAGCATTTT. Translation: CASTSAGTANQPQHF.

The rearrangement joins TRBV5-4 to TRBJ2-3; 8 bases match TRBD2. CDR1 and CDR2 (germline): SGHNT, YYREEE (reference sequence). The CDR3 extends over 15 amino acids. Trimming cost V 0 bases and J 2 bases; bases outside gene matches: 2. This CDR3 is CASSLVAGSTDTQYF. CDR3 nucleotides: TGTGCCAGCAGCTTGGTAGCGGGGTCCACAGATACGCAGTATTTT.

This chain joins TRBV9 and TRBJ1-5; TRBD1 aligns across 10 bases. With 0 bases clipped from V and 3 bases from J, the junction kept 0 bases outside the gene matches. Looked up from germline, CDR1 is SGDLS and CDR2 is YYNGEE. The CDR3 covers 15 residues. The CDR3 sequence: CASSVGQGANQPQHF. As DNA, the CDR3 is TGTGCCAGCAGCGTAGGACAGGGGGCCAATCAGCCCCAGCATTTT. Together with reference TRBV9 and TRBJ1-5, the CDR3 gives the full variable domain: DSGVTQTPKHLITATGQRVTLRCSPRSGDLSVYWYQQSLDQGLQFLIQYYNGEERAKGNILERFSAQQFPDLHSELNLSSLELGDSALYFCASSVGQGANQPQHFGDGTRLSIL.

The chain carries TRBV5-1 and TRBJ2-3; 8 bases line up with TRBD2. The CDR3 is 14 residues long. V lost 4 bases, J lost 4 bases, and 5 bases stayed unmatched. The germline V gene has CDR1 SGHRS and CDR2 YFSETQ. Here the CDR3 reads CASSDLTSADTQYF. The CDR3 coding sequence is TGCGCCAGCAGCGATCTGACTAGCGCAGATACGCAGTATTTT.

The chain combines TRBV7-3 with TRBJ2-1; TRBD2 is a possible D gene (6 bases). The CDR3 sequence is 15 residues long. V dropped 4 bases and J dropped 6 bases, with 16 bases sitting between them. Germline CDR1 and CDR2: SGHTA and FQGTGA. The CDR3 region is CASSSPGAGANEQFF. Here the CDR3 DNA reads TGTGCCAGCAGCTCACCGGGAGCGGGCGCCAATGAGCAGTTCTTC.

V gene TRBV27 combines with J gene TRBJ2-7, with no clear D. Germline CDR1 and CDR2: MNHEY and SMNVEV (reference sequence). The CDR3 spans 12 residues. Trimming pared 5 bases from V and 3 bases from J, leaving 8 bases between. The CDR3 coding sequence is TGTGCCAGCAGTCCCACTTACTACGAGCAGTACTTC. This translates into CASSPTYYEQYF.

The chain is built from TRBV14 and TRBJ1-2; D is possibly TRBD1 (6 bases). V was trimmed by 5 bases and J by 6 bases, leaving 10 bases between them. The germline CDR1 and CDR2 sequences are SGHDN and FVKESK. The CDR3 totals 12 residues. CDR3 sequence: CASSASGDGYTF. CDR3 DNA: TGTGCCAGCAGCGCTTCAGGGGATGGCTACACCTTC.

The chain employs TRBV7-9 and TRBJ2-1; 8 nucleotides align to TRBD1. The CDR3 covers 13 residues. Looked up from germline, CDR1 is SEHNR and CDR2 is FQNEAQ (reference sequence). V lost 5 bases and J lost 8; bases outside the gene matches: 5. The DNA for the CDR3 is TGTGCCAGCAGCGCGGACAGGGCGGATGAGCAGTTCTTC. It is translated as CASSADRADEQFF. The whole variable domain, filled in from reference TRBV7-9 and TRBJ2-1, reads DTGVSQNPRHKITKRGQNVTFRCDPISEHNRLYWYRQTLGQGPEFLTYFQNEAQLEKSRLLSDRFSAERPKGSFSTLEIQRTEQGDSAMYLCASSADRADEQFFGPGTRLTVL.

This clone was observed a few times. CDR3 in DNA: TGTGCCTCAGCAGGGGGCGGGTACGAGCAGTACTTC. Its translation is CASAGGGYEQYF. The rearrangement uses TRBV10-3 and TRBJ2-7, with 8 bases identical to TRBD1. Looked up from germline, CDR1 is ENHRY and CDR2 is SYGVKD. CDR3 length: 12 residues. After removal of 11 bases from V and 4 bases from J, the junction contained 7 bases not matched to a gene.

This clone was recorded once. DNA of the CDR3: TGTGCCAGCAGCTTGGAACAGGGAAATACTGAAGCTTTCTTT. Translation gives CASSLEQGNTEAFF. J is TRBJ1-1 and V is TRBV5-5; D is perhaps TRBD1 (6 bases). There are 14 residues in the CDR3. CDR1 is SGHKS, CDR2 YYEKEE, per germline (reference sequence). The V end lost 0 bases, the J end lost 5 bases, and 11 bases lay between the germline ends.

The chain recombines TRBV23-1 with TRBJ1-3; 11 bases map to TRBD1. TRBV23-1 is classed as an ORF, of uncertain function. This CDR3 has 18 amino acids. Trimming at V came to 3 bases and at J to 4 bases, leaving 11 bases not matched to a gene. CDR3 nucleotide sequence: TGCGCCAGCAGTCATTCCCCCCCGGGACAGGGGGGCGGAAACACCATATATTTT. Translated, it gives CASSHSPPGQGGGNTIYF.

This clone turned up a few times. V usage is TRBV5-5 and J usage is TRBJ1-1; D remains ambiguous. The CDR3 is 13 amino acids. Trimming stripped 3 bases from V and 3 bases from J, with 9 bases between. CDR1 and CDR2 (germline): SGHKS, YYEKEE (reference sequence). The CDR3 sequence is CASSSSPDTEAFF. In nucleotides, the CDR3 is TGTGCCAGCAGCTCGTCTCCAGACACTGAAGCTTTCTTT.

This clone was observed many times. The chain links TRBV4-3 to TRBJ2-7, with TRBD2 identical over 8 bases. The V gene end was trimmed by 4 bases and the J gene end by 4 bases; junction bases not matched to a gene: 9. This CDR3 comprises 15 residues. Germline V lookup: CDR1 LGHNA, CDR2 YSLEER. Here the CDR3 reads CASSRLLAERYEQYF. The CDR3 nucleotides are TGCGCCAGCAGCCGCCTACTAGCGGAGCGATACGAGCAGTACTTC.

This chain connects TRBV19 to TRBJ1-2, with a weak D call TRBD1 (5 bases). Per germline, CDR1 LNHDA and CDR2 SQIVND (reference sequence). This CDR3 contains 14 residues. The V and J ends lost 0 bases and 8 bases respectively, with 13 bases between them. The CDR3 sequence: CASSIEGRSGGYTF. The CDR3 DNA is TGTGCCAGTAGTATAGAGGGGCGGTCTGGGGGCTACACCTTC.

The CDR3 DNA follows: TGTGCCAGCAGCCAAGATTTTACCGGGAGGGCCCCCTACGAGCAGTACTTC. This translates into CASSQDFTGRAPYEQYF. The rearrangement joins TRBV4-2 to TRBJ2-7; 8 bases agree with TRBD2. Per the germline V gene, CDR1 is LGHNA and CDR2 is YNFKEQ. CDR3 length: 17 residues. The V gene end was trimmed by 0 bases and the J gene end by 2 bases; junction bases not matched to a gene: 9.

This clone was seen a handful of times. The DNA of the CDR3 is TGTGCCAGCAGTTTCCCGGGGGAGCCCCAGCATTTT. Its protein product is CASSFPGEPQHF. V and J are TRBV6-5 and TRBJ1-5; weak D call: TRBD1 (5 bases). This CDR3 comprises 12 residues. Per the germline V gene, CDR1 is MNHEY and CDR2 is SVGAGI. The germline V and J ends were trimmed by 4 bases and 8 bases, with 9 bases remaining between them.

J is TRBJ1-2 and V is TRBV4-1, with a weak D call TRBD1 (6 bases). This CDR3 is 20 amino acids long. Trimming removed 2 bases at V and 3 bases at J, with 28 bases between. Germline V gene sequence: CDR1 MGHRA, CDR2 YSYEKL. The CDR3 is CASSQPSIPPRRQVDYGYTF. The DNA for the CDR3 is TGCGCCAGCAGCCAACCATCTATCCCCCCCCGGAGACAGGTGGACTATGGCTACACCTTC.

This clone was detected once. The rearrangement joins TRBV19 to TRBJ1-4; no clear D gene. This CDR3 region has 13 residues. Germline V gene sequence: CDR1 LNHDA, CDR2 SQIVND (reference sequence). V was trimmed by 7 bases and J by 8 bases, leaving 14 bases between them. The CDR3 sequence is CASNVGSGEKLFF. In DNA, the CDR3 is TGTGCCAGTAATGTGGGATCGGGGGAAAAACTGTTTTTT.

The rearrangement joins TRBV18 to TRBJ1-2; 9 bases align to TRBD1. CDR3 length equals 15 residues. Looked up from germline, CDR1 is KGHSH and CDR2 is LQKENI. Trimming removed 3 bases from V and 6 bases from J; junction bases left unmatched: 8. The CDR3 DNA reads TGTGCCAGCTCACCTCTTCGGACAGGGGTCGATGGCTACACCTTC. Protein sequence: CASSPLRTGVDGYTF.